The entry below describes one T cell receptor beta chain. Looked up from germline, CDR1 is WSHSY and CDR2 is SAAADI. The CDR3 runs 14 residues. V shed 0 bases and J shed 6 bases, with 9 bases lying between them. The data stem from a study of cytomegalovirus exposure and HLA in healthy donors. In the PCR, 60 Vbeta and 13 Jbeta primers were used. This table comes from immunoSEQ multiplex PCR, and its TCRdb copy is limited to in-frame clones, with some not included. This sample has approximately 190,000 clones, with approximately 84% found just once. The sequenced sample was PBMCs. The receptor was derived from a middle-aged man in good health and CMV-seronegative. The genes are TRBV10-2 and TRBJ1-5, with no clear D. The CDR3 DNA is TGCGCCAGCAGTGAGTCTTATGCGGTTCAGCCCCAGCATTTT. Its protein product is CASSESYAVQPQHF.